The clone carrying this T cell receptor beta chain has at least ten counts. The antigen is undetermined. This record comes from a study of regulatory T cells in long-lasting Graves disease. Study-level results: Persistent Graves' patients had lower TCR diversity than newly diagnosed ones. Preferential use of TRBV28, TRBJ1-2 and TRBJ2-5 was seen in persistent disease.

Time point in this sample: newly diagnosed GD, antithyroid drugs for less than 3 months. After RNA was extracted from PBMCs, the TCR library was made from it. The germline V gene encodes CDR1 MDHEN and CDR2 SYDVKM. V dropped 2 bases and J dropped 4; count of bases not matched to a gene: 10. This CDR3 is built from 17 residues. Both iRepertoire HTBI primers and Arm-PCR of CDR3 regions were used to build the TCR beta libraries. TCRdb itself ran the multiplex PCR reads through MiXCR, one entry per CDR3 protein. The sample has about 400,000 distinct CDR3 sequences; 15% to 20% are singletons. This same sample was also part of a study on T cells in Graves' hyperthyroidism and ophthalmopathy. As that study records: Blood also showed most of the thyroid clonotypes that were expanded above 0.001.

The clonotype was recovered from a woman aged 18-35 years with Graves disease. The source material was peripheral blood mononuclear cells (PBMCs), sampled at new diagnosis, from a patient treated with antithyroid drugs. The gene calls are TRBV28 and TRBJ2-2; 7 bases are a match to TRBD1. The CDR3: CASSLGGQRFGTGELFF. The CDR3 bases are TGTGCCAGCAGTTTAGGGGGACAGCGCTTTGGCACCGGGGAGCTGTTTTTT.